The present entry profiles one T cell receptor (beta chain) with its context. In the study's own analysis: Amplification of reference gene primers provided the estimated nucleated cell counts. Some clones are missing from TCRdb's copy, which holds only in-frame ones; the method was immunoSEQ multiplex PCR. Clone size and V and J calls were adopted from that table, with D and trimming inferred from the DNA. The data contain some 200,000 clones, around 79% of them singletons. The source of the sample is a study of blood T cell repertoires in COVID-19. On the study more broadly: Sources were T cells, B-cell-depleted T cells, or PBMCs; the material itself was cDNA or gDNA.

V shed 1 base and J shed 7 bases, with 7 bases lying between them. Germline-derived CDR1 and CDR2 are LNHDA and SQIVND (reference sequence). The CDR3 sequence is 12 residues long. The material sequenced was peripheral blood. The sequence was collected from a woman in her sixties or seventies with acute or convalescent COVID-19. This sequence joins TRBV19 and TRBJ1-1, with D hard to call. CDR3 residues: CASSIGEVEAFF. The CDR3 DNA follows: TGTGCCAGTAGTATAGGGGAGGTTGAAGCTTTCTTT.